The 26 T cell receptor beta chains presented below share a single source sample, sequenced in a study of cytomegalovirus exposure and HLA in healthy donors. The PCR made use of 60 Vbeta and 13 Jbeta primers. Only in-frame clones appear in the TCRdb table, and some are missing; sequencing was by immunoSEQ multiplex PCR. The table gives 150,000 to 250,000 clones; the top ten clones make up about 0.74% of it. Sequencing used PBMCs. These receptors were taken from a boy between 10 and 17 years old in good health and CMV-seronegative.

The chain recombines TRBV2 with TRBJ2-7, with 7 positions matching TRBD1. The germline V gene has CDR1 SNHLY and CDR2 FYNNEI. This CDR3 contains 14 residues. V was clipped by 5 bases and J by 2 bases; unmatched bases: 6. The CDR3 DNA reads as TGTGCCAGCAGTTTTACAGGGGACCCCTACGAGCAGTACTTC. Translated, it gives CASSFTGDPYEQYF.

This chain uses TRBV7-2 with TRBJ1-5; D remains ambiguous. V lost 2 bases, J lost 5 bases, and 7 bases lay in between. From germline, CDR1 is SGHTA and CDR2 FQGNSA. The CDR3 is 13 residues long. The CDR3 reads CASSLFSYQPQHF. The CDR3, as DNA: TGTGCCAGCAGCTTATTTTCGTATCAGCCCCAGCATTTT.

V gene TRBV6-4 combines with J gene TRBJ2-3, with 7 bases matching TRBD2. V shed 3 bases, J shed 4 bases, and the junction held 7 bases outside the gene matches. CDR1 is MRHNA, CDR2 SNTAGT, per germline. The length of the CDR3 is 15 residues. CDR3 DNA: TGTGCCAGCAGTGAGAGGGCTAGCGGCTCAGATACGCAGTATTTT. Residues: CASSERASGSDTQYF.

CDR3 loop: CASSAQGAQWDEQFF. The CDR3 nucleotides read TGTGCCAGCAGCGCACAGGGGGCCCAATGGGATGAGCAGTTCTTC. The chain employs TRBV9 and TRBJ2-1, with 9 bases that match TRBD1. Unmatched junction bases numbered 9, after V lost 3 bases and J lost 8 bases. This CDR3 has 15 residues. Germline-derived CDR1 and CDR2 are SGDLS and YYNGEE.

V is TRBV4-1 and J is TRBJ2-1; 10 nucleotides agree with TRBD1. After removal of 3 bases from V and 3 bases from J, the junction contained 5 bases not matched to a gene. Germline lookup yields CDR1 MGHRA and CDR2 YSYEKL. The CDR3 is 16 residues long. CDR3 nucleotide sequence: TGCGCCAGCAGCCAGAGGGGGGACAGGGGCTACAATGAGCAGTTCTTC. Translation gives CASSQRGDRGYNEQFF.

V gene TRBV4-3 combines with J gene TRBJ2-1; D gene unclear. This CDR3 region has 13 residues. Trimming took 0 bases from V and 10 from J, leaving 10 bases between them. Germline-derived CDR1 and CDR2 are LGHNA and YSLEER. The CDR3 DNA follows: TGCGCCAGCAGCCAAGACAGCCTAGTGGAGCAGTTCTTC. It encodes CASSQDSLVEQFF.

The chain employs TRBV4-2 and TRBJ1-1; 9 bases line up with TRBD1. CDR3 length equals 16 residues. Germline CDR1 LGHNA, CDR2 YNFKEQ. The J segment lost 4 bases and the V segment lost 4 bases, leaving 10 bases of the junction unmatched. The CDR3 DNA follows: TGTGCCAGCAGCCCCCGACAGGGGGGGAAGGGCACTGAAGCTTTCTTT. It translates to CASSPRQGGKGTEAFF.

The gene calls are TRBV15 and TRBJ1-2; TRBD1 might be the D (5 bases). The V and J ends lost 2 bases and 6 bases respectively, with 10 bases between them. Germline CDR1 and CDR2: LNHNV and YYDKDF (reference sequence). The CDR3 contains 13 residues. CDR3 amino acids: CATSRWQGNGYTF. The CDR3 nucleotides are TGTGCCACCAGCAGATGGCAGGGTAATGGCTACACCTTC.

In regard to this clone: At the DNA level, this CDR3 is encoded by other sequences in the same sample as well. This chain uses TRBV5-1 with TRBJ1-5; TRBD1 matches at 8 bases. Germline V gene sequence: CDR1 SGHRS, CDR2 YFSETQ. This CDR3 comprises 14 residues. V lost 4 bases to trimming and J lost 2 bases; unmatched junction nucleotides: 2. The chain's CDR3 is CASSPGQGNQPQHF. CDR3 DNA sequence: TGCGCCAGCAGCCCGGGACAGGGCAATCAGCCCCAGCATTTT.

The rearrangement joins TRBV27 to TRBJ2-1, with TRBD1 matching 12 bases. The V gene end was trimmed by 5 bases and the J gene end by 4 bases; junction bases not matched to a gene: 15. The CDR3 spans 19 residues. From germline, CDR1 is MNHEY and CDR2 SMNVEV (reference sequence). CDR3 nucleotides: TGTGCCAGCAGTCTATACGTTAACCGGGACAGGGGGCAGTACAATGAGCAGTTCTTC. Amino acids: CASSLYVNRDRGQYNEQFF.

The chain combines TRBV19 with TRBJ1-2; 7 positions agree with TRBD1. The J segment lost 5 bases and the V segment lost 6 bases, leaving 3 bases of the junction unmatched. Germline CDR1 and CDR2: LNHDA and SQIVND (reference sequence). The CDR3 has 12 residues. CDR3 in DNA: TGTGCCAGTAGCGACAGGGTGTATGGCTACACCTTC. This codes for CASSDRVYGYTF.

The CDR3 DNA reads TGCGCCAGCAGCCCCGGGACACTTTTGAACACTGAAGCTTTCTTT. Translation gives CASSPGTLLNTEAFF. This chain links TRBV5-1 with TRBJ1-1; D is perhaps TRBD1 (6 bases). This CDR3 is built from 15 residues. V lost 4 bases to trimming and J lost 0 bases, with 13 bases between them. Germline V gene sequence: CDR1 SGHRS, CDR2 YFSETQ.

This chain joins TRBV7-9 and TRBJ2-3, with TRBD1 identical over 7 bases. Germline V gene lookup returns CDR1 SEHNR and CDR2 FQNEAQ (reference sequence). The CDR3 length is 15 residues. V trimming: 6 bases; J trimming: 1 base; junction bases outside the gene matches: 7. The CDR3 sequence is CASSTRQGGTDTQYF. In DNA form, the CDR3 reads TGTGCCAGCAGTACTCGACAGGGAGGCACAGATACGCAGTATTTT.

The chain combines TRBV6-6 with TRBJ2-7; 10 bases are a match to TRBD2. Germline-derived CDR1 and CDR2 are MNHNY and SVGAGI (reference sequence). The CDR3 is made up of 15 amino acids. Germline trimming cut 5 bases from V and 2 bases from J; bases unmatched to any gene: 6. The chain's CDR3 is CASSLTSGVAYEQYF. DNA for the CDR3: TGTGCCAGCAGTCTAACTAGCGGGGTAGCCTACGAGCAGTACTTC.

The chain recombines TRBV4-1 with TRBJ2-5, with 8 nucleotides matching TRBD2. CDR1 and CDR2 (germline): MGHRA, YSYEKL. V lost 1 base and J lost 5; bases outside the gene matches: 3. The CDR3 runs to 14 residues. The CDR3: CASSQGREVETQYF. CDR3 DNA: TGCGCCAGCAGCCAAGGGCGGGAGGTGGAGACCCAGTACTTC.

This chain joins TRBV2 and TRBJ2-5; 14 bases are shared with TRBD2. V dropped 7 bases and J dropped 3; count of bases not matched to a gene: 7. Germline V lookup: CDR1 SNHLY, CDR2 FYNNEI. The CDR3 has 16 amino acids. The CDR3 loop reads CASTGTSGGEEETQYF. In DNA, the CDR3 is TGTGCCAGCACCGGGACTAGCGGGGGAGAGGAAGAGACCCAGTACTTC.

The J gene is TRBJ1-4, the V gene TRBV28; 10 bases match TRBD1. CDR1 MDHEN and CDR2 SYDVKM come from the germline V gene. Germline trimming cut 3 bases from V and 0 bases from J; bases unmatched to any gene: 7. The CDR3 contains 18 residues. The DNA of the CDR3 is TGTGCCAGCAGTTTCTGGTACGGGACAGGGGCAACTAATGAAAAACTGTTTTTT. Its translation: CASSFWYGTGATNEKLFF.

The rearrangement joins TRBV2 to TRBJ1-6; D is undetermined. CDR3 length: 15 amino acids. CDR1 and CDR2 from the germline V gene are SNHLY and FYNNEI. V lost 4 bases and J lost 6, with 13 bases in between. CDR3 sequence: CASSVSGNGNSPLHF. As DNA, the CDR3 is TGTGCCAGCAGTGTATCGGGTAACGGTAATTCACCCCTCCACTTT.

The chain uses TRBV6-5 and TRBJ1-2; 7 bases line up with TRBD1. This CDR3 spans 15 amino acids. The germline V gene has CDR1 MNHEY and CDR2 SVGAGI. Trimming removed 0 bases from V and 1 base from J; junction bases left unmatched: 2. The DNA of the CDR3 is TGTGCCAGCAGTTACTCGACAGGGAATAACTATGGCTACACCTTC. This sequence encodes CASSYSTGNNYGYTF.

The chain carries TRBV7-9 and TRBJ1-1, with TRBD1 identical over 10 bases. From germline, CDR1 is SEHNR and CDR2 FQNEAQ (reference sequence). CDR3 length: 14 amino acids. Germline trimming cut 4 bases from V and 6 bases from J; bases unmatched to any gene: 5. CDR3 nucleotide sequence: TGTGCCAGCAGCTCCATGACAGGGGGCCCTGAAGCTTTCTTT. As protein: CASSSMTGGPEAFF.

The chain employs TRBV29-1 and TRBJ2-7, with D perhaps matching TRBD2 (6 bases). This CDR3 is 11 amino acids long. The V gene lost 2 bases and the J gene lost 7 bases, with 9 bases spanning the gap. From germline, CDR1 is SQVTM and CDR2 ANQGSEA. The CDR3 is CSVEWGTEQYF. The DNA for the CDR3 is TGCAGCGTTGAATGGGGGACTGAGCAGTACTTC.

The V and J genes are TRBV10-3 and TRBJ1-4; 7 nucleotides match TRBD1. The V gene end was trimmed by 0 bases and the J gene end by 5 bases; junction bases not matched to a gene: 9. Germline V gives CDR1 ENHRY, CDR2 SYGVKD. The CDR3 has 17 amino acids. CDR3 sequence: CAISESNLGTVNEKLFF. Here the CDR3 DNA reads TGTGCCATCAGTGAGTCCAATTTGGGGACAGTCAATGAAAAACTGTTTTTT.

This sequence joins TRBV18 and TRBJ1-2, with 7 nucleotides matching TRBD1. The CDR3 totals 13 residues. Germline loops: CDR1 KGHSH, CDR2 LQKENI. V gave up 3 bases and J gave up 7 bases; unmatched junction bases: 5. This CDR3 reads CASSPDRDSGYTF. DNA for the CDR3: TGTGCCAGCTCACCTGACAGGGACTCTGGCTACACCTTC.

The V and J genes are TRBV4-1 and TRBJ2-3; 7 bases are shared with TRBD2. Germline V CDR1 and CDR2: MGHRA, YSYEKL. The CDR3 runs 13 residues. V was pared by 4 bases and J by 5 bases, with 3 bases of the junction left unmatched. CDR3 residues: CASSRDYIDTQYF. DNA of the CDR3: TGCGCCAGCAGCCGGGACTACATAGATACGCAGTATTTT.

The chain is built from TRBV9 and TRBJ2-1; D perhaps matches TRBD1 (6 bases). V was cut by 0 bases and J by 7 bases, with 17 bases left in between. The CDR3 loop spans 16 amino acids. Germline CDR1 and CDR2: SGDLS and YYNGEE. CDR3 in DNA: TGTGCCAGCAGCGTAGAGCCGGGACACTTAACGAATGAGCAGTTCTTC. This encodes CASSVEPGHLTNEQFF.

The chain recombines TRBV10-3 with TRBJ2-7; 8 bases map to TRBD1. The V segment lost 8 bases and the J segment 5 bases; nucleotides outside the gene matches: 11. Germline V gene data show CDR1 as ENHRY and CDR2 as SYGVKD. The CDR3 contains 14 residues. Written as DNA, the CDR3 is TGTGCCATCCGTCCGGGGCAGGGGGCCCACGAGCAGTACTTC. It yields the protein CAIRPGQGAHEQYF.